The 23 T cell receptor beta chains below come from one sample, sequenced in a study of Ad26.COV2.S vaccination and SARS-CoV-2 variants. Noted treatment: roughly 20 received Ad26.COV2.S at low or high dose, single or two shots; 5 received placebo; per-sample allocation not given. Day 63 after the first vaccine or placebo injection was the time point for sampling. Profiled with immunoSEQ multiplex PCR; TCRdb holds only in-frame clones, not every one. Among just over 350,000 clones listed, around 84% were seen once. Sequencing used peripheral blood, obtained in a trial of Ad26.COV2.S vaccine versus placebo. These TCRs come from a person between 18 and 65 years old who received the Ad26.COV2.S COVID-19 vaccine or a placebo.

The rearrangement uses TRBV6-2 or TRBV6-3 and TRBJ2-5; 11 bases map to TRBD2. Germline-derived CDR1 and CDR2 are MNHEY and SVGEGT. The CDR3 consists of 16 residues. With 6 bases clipped from V and 1 base from J, the junction kept 7 bases outside the gene matches. This chain's CDR3 is CASSRPTSGAQETQYF. The CDR3 DNA is TGTGCCAGCAGCCGACCGACTAGCGGGGCCCAAGAGACCCAGTACTTC.

The chain employs TRBV18 and TRBJ2-5; a weak D match, TRBD2 (6 bases). The CDR3 runs 15 residues. Germline CDR1 KGHSH, CDR2 LQKENI. With 2 bases removed from V and 2 bases from J, the gap between germline ends came to 12 bases. The CDR3, as DNA: TGTGCCAGCTCACCAGGAGGGCGGAGTCAAGAGACCCAGTACTTC. Translating gives CASSPGGRSQETQYF.

V is TRBV10-1 and J is TRBJ2-7; 7 bases line up with TRBD1. CDR1 WNHNN and CDR2 SYGVQD come from the germline V gene (reference sequence). Trimming removed 10 bases from V and 2 bases from J; junction bases left unmatched: 8. This CDR3 has 13 amino acids. The CDR3 is CATADRLTYEQYF. The CDR3 region has the DNA TGCGCCACGGCGGACAGGTTGACCTACGAGCAGTACTTC.

The J gene is TRBJ2-3, the V gene TRBV3-1 (or the pseudogene TRBV3-2); D assignment may be TRBD1 or TRBD2 (5 bases each). CDR1 is LGHDT and CDR2 is YNNKEL in the germline V gene (reference sequence). There are 15 residues in the CDR3. V was cut by 2 bases and J by 6 bases, with 15 bases left in between. Written as DNA, the CDR3 is TGTGCCAGCAGCCAAAATATTGAGGGGTTTGATACGCAGTATTTT. Residues: CASSQNIEGFDTQYF.

The rearrangement joins TRBV7-9 to TRBJ2-3; TRBD1 or TRBD2 may be the D gene (6 bases each). V lost 5 bases and J 3 bases, leaving 18 bases between the germline ends. The length of the CDR3 is 16 residues. CDR1 and CDR2 from the germline V gene are SEHNR and FQNEAQ (reference sequence). The CDR3 here is CASSTDAGGGTDTQYF. The DNA for the CDR3 is TGTGCCAGCAGCACCGACGCCGGGGGCGGTACAGATACGCAGTATTTT.

This clone was counted a few times. The chain uses TRBV7-9 and TRBJ2-7; 9 nucleotides match TRBD1. This CDR3 is built from 15 residues. V trimming: 5 bases; J trimming: 3 bases; junction bases outside the gene matches: 8. From germline, CDR1 is SEHNR and CDR2 FQNEAQ (reference sequence). This chain's CDR3 is CASSPSGTGIYEQYF. In nucleotides, the CDR3 is TGTGCCAGCAGCCCTTCCGGGACAGGGATCTACGAGCAGTACTTC.

The rearrangement uses TRBV14 and TRBJ2-2; D gene ambiguous. The germline V gene encodes CDR1 SGHDN and CDR2 FVKESK. Trimming stripped 1 base from V and 0 bases from J, with 3 bases between. The CDR3 is 14 amino acids. For the CDR3, the DNA is TGTGCCAGCAGCCAAGGATCGAACACCGGGGAGCTGTTTTTT. Amino acids: CASSQGSNTGELFF. Complete variable domain (other parts from reference TRBV14 and TRBJ2-2): EAGVTQFPSHSVIEKGQTVTLRCDPISGHDNLYWYRRVMGKEIKFLLHFVKESKQDESGMPNNRFLAERTGGTYSTLKVQPAELEDSGVYFCASSQGSNTGELFFGEGSRLTVL.

This clone was seen a few times. This chain links TRBV12-3 or TRBV12-4 with TRBJ1-3; D is unclear. V lost 6 bases, J lost 3 bases, and 3 bases lay in between. CDR3 length: 11 amino acids. CDR3 coding DNA: TGTGCCAGCAGCAATGGAAACACCATATATTTT. It encodes CASSNGNTIYF.

This chain joins TRBV9 and TRBJ1-2; TRBD1 might be the D (6 bases). Germline values: CDR1 SGDLS, CDR2 YYNGEE. The CDR3 runs to 16 residues. Trimming took 0 bases from V and 4 from J, leaving 16 bases between them. The CDR3 loop reads CASSVASGGLSYGYTF. The CDR3 nucleotides read TGTGCCAGCAGCGTAGCCTCCGGGGGGCTAAGCTATGGCTACACCTTC.

The chain recombines TRBV5-6 with TRBJ1-6; D is perhaps TRBD1 (5 bases). Germline loops: CDR1 SGHDT, CDR2 YYEEEE. Trimming removed 0 bases from V and 8 bases from J, with 15 bases in between. The CDR3 contains 16 residues. Here the CDR3 DNA reads TGTGCCAGCAGCTTGGGGGCAGGGCTTCTCCATTCACCCCTCCACTTT. This encodes CASSLGAGLLHSPLHF.

The J gene is TRBJ2-3, the V gene TRBV2; TRBD2 agrees at 9 bases. V was clipped by 4 bases and J by 4 bases; unmatched bases: 12. CDR3 length: 17 amino acids. Germline lookup yields CDR1 SNHLY and CDR2 FYNNEI. CDR3 sequence (DNA): TGTGCCAGCAGTGGTTGGCGGGGGGGCCTACGGGCAGATACGCAGTATTTT. This sequence encodes CASSGWRGGLRADTQYF.

The rearrangement links TRBV29-1 to TRBJ1-1; D uncertain. Trimming cost V 7 bases and J 0 bases, with 12 bases left between them. Germline V gene lookup returns CDR1 SQVTM and CDR2 ANQGSEA. CDR3 length: 13 amino acids. CDR3: CSETTSLNTEAFF. The CDR3 DNA reads TGCAGCGAAACCACCAGTCTGAACACTGAAGCTTTCTTT.

This clone was seen a handful of times. The chain carries TRBV11-2 and TRBJ2-7; D tentatively reads TRBD1 or TRBD2 (5 bases each). The V gene lost 5 bases and the J gene lost 3 bases, with 14 bases spanning the gap. The CDR3 is made up of 14 amino acids. CDR1 SGHAT and CDR2 FQNNGV come from the germline V gene. CDR3 in DNA: TGTGCCAGCAGCGTCGGGACCCATAACTACGAGCAGTACTTC. Amino acids: CASSVGTHNYEQYF.

The CDR3 sequence: CASSSLPGATSAYNEQFF. The CDR3 DNA reads TGTGCCAGCAGTTCCCTCCCCGGGGCGACGTCGGCCTACAATGAGCAGTTCTTC. The chain couples TRBV28 to TRBJ2-1, with D perhaps assigned TRBD1 or TRBD2 (5 bases each). Germline CDR1 reads MDHEN; CDR2 reads SYDVKM. V was trimmed by 4 bases and J by 2 bases, leaving 21 bases between them. CDR3 length: 18 amino acids.

The CDR3 sequence: CASSSLRNTEAFF. The CDR3 nucleotides read TGCGCCAGCAGCTCGCTTCGGAACACTGAAGCTTTCTTT. The chain carries TRBV5-1 and TRBJ1-1; D call uncertain. Trimming cost V 3 bases and J 1 base, with 7 bases left between them. Germline CDR1 is SGHRS and CDR2 is YFSETQ. This CDR3 comprises 13 residues.

This chain uses TRBV19 with TRBJ2-1; 11 bases agree with TRBD2. Germline trimming cut 0 bases from V and 2 bases from J; bases unmatched to any gene: 9. The CDR3 consists of 19 residues. The germline V gene encodes CDR1 LNHDA and CDR2 SQIVND (reference sequence). The DNA of the CDR3 is TGTGCCAGTAGTATAGAGTCCGCCTTAGCGGGAGGGCCCTACAATGAGCAGTTCTTC. Protein product: CASSIESALAGGPYNEQFF.

This clone showed up just once. The rearrangement links TRBV6-5 to TRBJ1-2; perhaps TRBD1 as D (5 bases). The CDR3 loop spans 13 amino acids. Trimming took 10 bases from V and 3 from J, leaving 15 bases between them. Germline V gene lookup returns CDR1 MNHEY and CDR2 SVGAGI. CDR3 in amino acids: CATREGLHYGYTF. The CDR3 DNA reads as TGTGCCACCAGGGAGGGGCTCCACTATGGCTACACCTTC.

In DNA form, the CDR3 reads TGTGCCAGCAGTTTATATGTAGCGGGAATATACGAGCAGTACTTC. It encodes CASSLYVAGIYEQYF. The V and J genes are TRBV27 and TRBJ2-7; 8 bases map to TRBD2. Germline CDR1 and CDR2: MNHEY and SMNVEV (reference sequence). The CDR3 contains 15 residues. Trimming removed 1 base from V and 4 bases from J; junction bases left unmatched: 6.

The chain couples TRBV12-3 or TRBV12-4 to TRBJ2-1; D is ambiguous. This CDR3 is built from 11 residues. V lost 8 bases and J 3 bases, leaving 5 bases between the germline ends. For the CDR3, the DNA is TGTGCCAGCTTGAGCTACAATGAGCAGTTCTTC. Amino acids: CASLSYNEQFF.

V gene TRBV11-2 combines with J gene TRBJ2-1, with D tentatively TRBD2 (5 bases). The V gene's germline CDR1 is SGHAT and CDR2 FQNNGV. The V end lost 3 bases, the J end lost 5 bases, and 11 bases lay between the germline ends. This CDR3 region has 14 residues. As DNA, the CDR3 is TGTGCCAGCAGCTTTCTCCGGCGGGACAATGAGCAGTTCTTC. Translation: CASSFLRRDNEQFF.

This clone was seen a few times. The chain joins TRBV30 to TRBJ1-2, with no clear D. The V end was cut by 3 bases, the J end by 6 bases, with 8 bases between. This CDR3 has 11 amino acids. Germline lookup yields CDR1 GTSNPN and CDR2 SVGIG (reference sequence). CDR3 amino acids: CAWRGVDGYTF. The CDR3 DNA reads TGTGCCTGGAGGGGCGTCGATGGCTACACCTTC.

This chain joins TRBV6-5 and TRBJ1-2; 10 bases are shared with TRBD1. The V gene end was trimmed by 6 bases and the J gene end by 0 bases; junction bases not matched to a gene: 4. The CDR3 runs to 15 residues. Looked up from germline, CDR1 is MNHEY and CDR2 is SVGAGI. The CDR3 spells CASSDGQGANYGYTF. The CDR3 DNA is TGTGCCAGCAGCGACGGACAGGGGGCTAACTATGGCTACACCTTC.

V is TRBV5-1 and J is TRBJ1-2; 8 nucleotides align to TRBD1. The CDR3 spans 13 residues. CDR1 is SGHRS, CDR2 YFSETQ, per germline. V shed 0 bases and J 8 bases; nucleotides not matched to a gene: 3. This chain's CDR3 is CASSLAGGEGYTF. The CDR3 DNA is TGCGCCAGCAGCTTGGCAGGGGGCGAAGGCTACACCTTC.